Each of the 32 T cell receptor beta chains below was sequenced from the same sample in a study of blood T cell repertoires in COVID-19. The protocol was immunoSEQ multiplex PCR, while the TCRdb copy is restricted to in-frame clones and leaves out a portion. The sample includes about 360,000 clones, 70% to 90% of them seen just once. Sequencing input: peripheral blood. All receptors come from a woman aged 55-69 years with COVID-19, enrolled during active disease.

J is TRBJ2-7 and V is TRBV10-2, with 7 bases that match TRBD2. Unmatched junction bases numbered 14, after V lost 6 bases and J lost 3 bases. CDR1 is WSHSY and CDR2 is SAAADI in the germline V gene. The CDR3 consists of 16 residues. This CDR3 is CASSGRRDYIHYEQYF. CDR3 nucleotide sequence: TGCGCCAGCAGCGGCAGACGGGACTACATTCACTACGAGCAGTACTTC.

The chain links TRBV7-8 to TRBJ2-4; D unclear. This CDR3 region has 13 residues. The germline V gene has CDR1 SGHVS and CDR2 FQNEAQ. V dropped 0 bases and J dropped 7 bases, with 7 bases sitting between them. The CDR3 reads CASSLASSNIQYF. The CDR3 nucleotides read TGTGCCAGCAGCTTAGCGAGTTCGAACATTCAGTACTTC.

The chain has TRBV7-8 and TRBJ2-7; 7 nucleotides agree with TRBD1. Germline CDR1 is SGHVS and CDR2 is FQNEAQ. With 6 bases clipped from V and 6 bases from J, the junction kept 11 bases outside the gene matches. The CDR3 is 14 amino acids. As DNA, the CDR3 is TGTGCCAGCAGGGACGGGACAGACCCCCGCGAGCAGTACTTC. Encoded protein: CASRDGTDPREQYF.

This CDR3 reads CASSQRDGDSPLHF. CDR3 coding DNA: TGTGCCAGCTCACAGCGGGACGGGGATTCACCCCTCCACTTT. The chain couples TRBV18 to TRBJ1-6; perhaps TRBD1 as D (5 bases). Germline V CDR1 and CDR2: KGHSH, LQKENI. The CDR3 is made up of 14 amino acids. The V and J ends lost 4 bases and 8 bases respectively, with 12 bases between them.

The chain links TRBV6-5 to TRBJ1-6; TRBD1 aligns across 7 bases. Losses at the gene ends were 6 bases for V and 5 bases for J; bases not matched to a gene: 1. Germline V gene data show CDR1 as MNHEY and CDR2 as SVGAGI. This CDR3 has 13 residues. This chain's CDR3 is CASRQGNNSPLHF. CDR3 nucleotide sequence: TGTGCCAGCAGACAGGGGAATAATTCACCCCTCCACTTT.

The J gene is TRBJ2-7, the V gene TRBV11-2; possible D gene TRBD1, 5 bases. The CDR3 spans 12 residues. Per germline, CDR1 SGHAT and CDR2 FQNNGV. Trimming pared 4 bases from V and 5 bases from J, leaving 9 bases between. The CDR3 sequence: CASSSWTHEQYF. Written as DNA, the CDR3 is TGTGCCAGCAGCTCTTGGACACACGAGCAGTACTTC.

About this clone: One junction end does not reproduce the germline sequence, and a read error may be involved. The V and J genes are TRBV6-5 and TRBJ1-2; 7 bases map to TRBD1. Germline V gene data show CDR1 as MNHEY and CDR2 as SVGAGI. This CDR3 has 11 residues. DNA of the CDR3: TGTGCCAGCAGCCAATTCCGACAGGGACTCTTC. Amino acid sequence: CASSQFRQGLF.

The genes are TRBV30 and TRBJ1-2, with a weak D call TRBD1 (6 bases). Germline CDR1 is GTSNPN and CDR2 is SVGIG (reference sequence). V was cut by 1 base and J by 3 bases, with 12 bases left in between. The CDR3 is 14 residues long. As DNA, the CDR3 is TGTGCCTGGAGTGAACCTCAGGGGTACTATGGCTACACCTTC. Residues: CAWSEPQGYYGYTF.

The chain recombines TRBV7-8 with TRBJ1-2, with D unclear. With 1 base removed from V and 1 base from J, the gap between germline ends came to 4 bases. The CDR3 has 13 residues. Germline-derived CDR1 and CDR2 are SGHVS and FQNEAQ. Written as DNA, the CDR3 is TGTGCCAGCAGCTTAGATAGTAACTATGGCTACACCTTC. Protein sequence: CASSLDSNYGYTF.

V gene TRBV19 combines with J gene TRBJ1-2; 9 bases are a match to TRBD1. CDR1 and CDR2 (germline): LNHDA, SQIVND (reference sequence). The V and J ends lost 5 bases and 4 bases, in that order; junction bases with no gene match: 5. The CDR3 length is 14 residues. The chain's CDR3 is CASSRDRVGYGYTF. CDR3 DNA sequence: TGTGCCAGTAGTCGGGACAGGGTAGGCTATGGCTACACCTTC.

The rearrangement joins TRBV2 to TRBJ2-7, with 10 nucleotides matching TRBD1. Trimming at V came to 9 bases and at J to 6 bases, leaving 17 bases not matched to a gene. This CDR3 has 16 amino acids. From germline, CDR1 is SNHLY and CDR2 FYNNEI. CDR3 in DNA: TGTGCCAGTCGGACCCCGGGACAGGGGACTTTGGGCGAGCAGTACTTC. It is translated as CASRTPGQGTLGEQYF.

This chain uses TRBV18 with TRBJ2-3; 10 bases fit TRBD1. The CDR3 consists of 17 residues. The ends lost 4 bases at V and 1 base at J; junction bases unmatched: 8. Germline V gene sequence: CDR1 KGHSH, CDR2 LQKENI. The CDR3 nucleotides are TGTGCCAGCTCACGAAACCGGGACAGGGGAGGCACAGATACGCAGTATTTT. As protein: CASSRNRDRGGTDTQYF.

The genes are TRBV7-2 and TRBJ1-5; 8 bases are shared with TRBD1. This CDR3 has 12 residues. Trimming cost V 5 bases and J 13 bases; bases outside gene matches: 7. Germline CDR1 is SGHTA and CDR2 is FQGNSA. For the CDR3, the DNA is TGTGCCAGCAGCCCAGGGACAGGCATGCAGCATTTT. It is translated as CASSPGTGMQHF.

This chain connects TRBV20-1 to TRBJ2-1, with D tentatively TRBD1 (5 bases). The V gene's germline CDR1 is DFQATT and CDR2 SNEGSKA (reference sequence). V gave up 5 bases and J gave up 10 bases, with 12 bases separating them. CDR3 length: 11 residues. Here the CDR3 reads CSADRSGEQFF. For the CDR3, the DNA is TGCAGTGCTGATCGCTCAGGGGAGCAGTTCTTC.

This clone was seen more than once but under ten times. The chain uses TRBV15 and TRBJ2-2; D is ambiguous. This CDR3 is 13 amino acids long. V was pared by 4 bases and J by 6 bases, with 9 bases between. Germline CDR1 LNHNV, CDR2 YYDKDF (reference sequence). CDR3 residues: CATSIPPAGELFF. The CDR3 bases are TGTGCCACCAGCATCCCACCGGCCGGGGAGCTGTTTTTT.

The J gene is TRBJ2-1, the V gene TRBV20-1, with 11 bases lining up with TRBD2. J was trimmed by 7 bases and V by 3 bases; bases with no gene match: 5. The germline CDR1 and CDR2 sequences are DFQATT and SNEGSKA (reference sequence). CDR3 length: 14 residues. CDR3 in amino acids: CSASLAGGFNEQFF. In DNA form, the CDR3 reads TGCAGTGCTAGTCTAGCGGGGGGCTTTAATGAGCAGTTCTTC.

The chain couples TRBV6-5 to TRBJ1-5, with a weak D call TRBD1 (5 bases). CDR3 length equals 15 residues. Germline values: CDR1 MNHEY, CDR2 SVGAGI. The V and J ends lost 6 bases and 2 bases respectively, with 14 bases between them. CDR3 nucleotide sequence: TGTGCCAGCAGAACCCGGGGGATCGGCAATCAGCCCCAGCATTTT. It translates to CASRTRGIGNQPQHF.

Only one count was recorded for this clone. The rearrangement uses TRBV18 and TRBJ2-3, with 12 bases aligning to TRBD2. CDR1 is KGHSH and CDR2 is LQKENI in the germline V gene. The CDR3 sequence is 19 residues long. Trimming removed 4 bases from V and 5 bases from J; junction bases left unmatched: 16. CDR3 loop: CASSRVTVGLAGSRDTQYF. In nucleotides, the CDR3 is TGTGCCAGCTCACGTGTTACGGTCGGACTAGCGGGGTCGCGAGATACGCAGTATTTT.

The chain couples TRBV18 to TRBJ1-1; D is uncertain. The CDR3 sequence is 14 residues long. From germline, CDR1 is KGHSH and CDR2 LQKENI. The ends were cut back, 5 bases at V and 3 bases at J, with 13 bases in the middle. The CDR3 protein is CASSATGKDTEAFF. The CDR3 nucleotides read TGTGCCAGCTCAGCCACGGGTAAGGACACTGAAGCTTTCTTT.

V and J are TRBV13 and TRBJ1-2; D may be TRBD1 (6 bases). The CDR3 has 14 amino acids. The germline V gene encodes CDR1 PRHDT and CDR2 FYEKMQ (reference sequence). V dropped 5 bases and J dropped 8 bases, with 18 bases sitting between them. In DNA, the CDR3 is TGTGCCAGCAGCCGCGAGGGGGAGCCGTACGGCTACACCTTC. This sequence encodes CASSREGEPYGYTF.

This clone was observed a single time. The chain uses TRBV5-5 and TRBJ2-1; 10 bases match TRBD2. The CDR3 covers 18 residues. Germline assignment: CDR1 SGHKS and CDR2 YYEKEE (reference sequence). J lost 2 bases, V lost 3 bases, and 11 bases had no gene match. The CDR3: CASSYEPLAGVAYNEQFF. The CDR3 nucleotides are TGTGCCAGCAGCTACGAGCCTCTAGCGGGGGTTGCCTACAATGAGCAGTTCTTC.

The chain is built from TRBV5-8 and TRBJ2-5; a weak D match, TRBD2 (5 bases). The germline V gene has CDR1 SGHTS and CDR2 YDEGEE. Trimming took 1 base from V and 2 from J, leaving 12 bases between them. The CDR3 is 15 residues long. The CDR3 DNA follows: TGTGCCAGCAGCTTGTATCTTACGGGGCAAGAGACCCAGTACTTC. Translation: CASSLYLTGQETQYF. Full variable domain (missing parts from reference TRBV5-8 and TRBJ2-5): EAGVTQSPTHLIKTRGQQATLRCSPISGHTSVYWYQQALGLGLQFLLWYDEGEERNRGNFPPRFSGRQFPNYSSELNVNALELEDSALYLCASSLYLTGQETQYFGPGTRLLVL.

J is TRBJ2-1 and V is TRBV9, with D maybe TRBD2 (5 bases). The CDR3 is made up of 12 amino acids. Germline V gives CDR1 SGDLS, CDR2 YYNGEE. With 1 base removed from V and 10 bases from J, the gap between germline ends came to 9 bases. CDR3 nucleotide sequence: TGTGCCAGCAGCGTACTGGACTGGGAGCAGTTCTTC. This codes for CASSVLDWEQFF.

The chain links TRBV5-4 to TRBJ1-5, with 8 bases fitting TRBD1. CDR1 and CDR2 (germline): SGHNT, YYREEE (reference sequence). V lost 3 bases to trimming and J lost 2 bases; unmatched junction nucleotides: 16. The CDR3 consists of 19 residues. The CDR3: CASSYGTGRGLGGNQPQHF. In DNA form, the CDR3 reads TGTGCCAGCAGCTATGGAACAGGCAGGGGGCTAGGGGGCAATCAGCCCCAGCATTTT.

This clone has just a few counts. V usage is TRBV2 and J usage is TRBJ2-2; TRBD1 aligns across 10 bases. This CDR3 has 15 residues. Looked up from germline, CDR1 is SNHLY and CDR2 is FYNNEI. Trimming at V came to 7 bases and at J to 5 bases, leaving 7 bases not matched to a gene. In nucleotides, the CDR3 is TGTGCCAGCATCCCCGGGACAGGGGTGACCGGGGAGCTGTTTTTT. Protein: CASIPGTGVTGELFF.

The V call is TRBV19, the J call TRBJ1-4; no firm D call. V lost 3 bases and J 0 bases, leaving 5 bases between the germline ends. The CDR3 contains 14 residues. The germline V gene has CDR1 LNHDA and CDR2 SQIVND (reference sequence). The CDR3 region has the DNA TGTGCCAGTAGTATCGAGGCAACTAATGAAAAACTGTTTTTT. Translating gives CASSIEATNEKLFF.

This rearrangement joins TRBV5-1 to TRBJ2-5; 16 nucleotides line up with TRBD2. The CDR3 sequence is 17 residues long. With V trimmed by 1 base and J by 2 bases, 2 bases remained unmatched. The germline CDR1 and CDR2 sequences are SGHRS and YFSETQ. The CDR3 loop is CASSLTGLAGGQETQYF. DNA of the CDR3: TGCGCCAGCAGCTTGACGGGACTAGCGGGGGGGCAAGAGACCCAGTACTTC.

A note on this clone: This specimen includes other DNA sequences encoding the same CDR3. V usage is TRBV5-1 and J usage is TRBJ1-5; possibly TRBD1 for D (5 bases). Germline V CDR1 and CDR2: SGHRS, YFSETQ. The length of the CDR3 is 15 residues. V lost 2 bases and J lost 0, with 9 bases in between. This CDR3 is CASSLRGGSNQPQHF. The CDR3, as DNA: TGCGCCAGCAGCTTAAGGGGTGGTAGCAATCAGCCCCAGCATTTT.

V gene TRBV19 combines with J gene TRBJ2-1, with D possibly matching TRBD2 (6 bases). V dropped 2 bases and J dropped 8 bases, with 19 bases sitting between them. The CDR3 contains 16 residues. Looked up from germline, CDR1 is LNHDA and CDR2 is SQIVND (reference sequence). The CDR3: CASSINLARQGDEQFF. The CDR3 nucleotides read TGTGCCAGTAGTATAAATCTAGCGCGTCAAGGGGATGAGCAGTTCTTC.

The chain joins TRBV18 to TRBJ1-1; D may be TRBD1 (5 bases). Germline V CDR1 and CDR2: KGHSH, LQKENI. The CDR3 runs to 16 residues. Trimming took 2 bases from V and 0 from J, leaving 13 bases between them. This CDR3 reads CASSPWGVPMNTEAFF. As DNA, the CDR3 is TGTGCCAGCTCACCATGGGGCGTACCTATGAACACTGAAGCTTTCTTT.

The V gene is TRBV5-1, the J gene TRBJ2-1; 12 nucleotides agree with TRBD1. Per the germline V gene, CDR1 is SGHRS and CDR2 is YFSETQ. This CDR3 region has 17 residues. Germline trimming cut 0 bases from V and 7 bases from J; bases unmatched to any gene: 8. In nucleotides, the CDR3 is TGCGCCAGCAGCTTGGCCCCCGGGACAGGGGGCGCGAATGAGCAGTTCTTC. Its translation: CASSLAPGTGGANEQFF.

The J gene is TRBJ2-7, the V gene TRBV29-1, with D possibly being TRBD1 (7 bases). Trimming took off 3 bases at V and 2 bases at J, with 17 bases between the two ends. This CDR3 region has 15 residues. Germline V gene sequence: CDR1 SQVTM, CDR2 ANQGSEA. This CDR3 reads CSVETLGRGAYEQYF. CDR3 sequence (DNA): TGCAGCGTTGAGACGTTAGGCAGGGGGGCCTACGAGCAGTACTTC.